The 32 T cell receptor beta chains below come from one sample, sequenced in a study of OX40 agonist ivuxolimab in advanced cancers. The repertoire was sequenced with immunoSEQ multiplex PCR; TCRdb's copy has only in-frame clones and lacks some. This table holds just under 45,000 clones, 80% found once. The sample in question was CD4+ or CD8+ T cells sorted from blood, obtained in a trial of the OX40 agonist ivuxolimab. These receptors came from an adult with an advanced solid tumor such as melanoma, head and neck, liver or kidney cancer.

The V and J genes are TRBV15 and TRBJ1-2; TRBD1 matches 11 bases. The V gene's germline CDR1 is LNHNV and CDR2 YYDKDF (reference sequence). The V and J ends lost 4 bases and 2 bases, in that order; junction bases with no gene match: 15. The CDR3 runs 19 residues. The CDR3 here is CATSTGQGAKLDTNYGYTF. CDR3 coding DNA: TGTGCCACCAGCACCGGACAGGGGGCCAAACTGGATACAAACTATGGCTACACCTTC. The full variable domain, its missing parts supplied by reference TRBV15 and TRBJ1-2, is DAMVIQNPRYQVTQFGKPVTLSCSQTLNHNVMYWYQQKSSQAPKLLFHYYDKDFNNEADTPDNFQSRRPNTSFCFLDIRSPGLGDTAMYLCATSTGQGAKLDTNYGYTFGSGTRLTVV.

CDR3 sequence reads: CASNLGVGTDTQYF. CDR3 nucleotide sequence: TGTGCCAGTAACTTGGGGGTTGGCACAGATACGCAGTATTTT. J is TRBJ2-3 and V is TRBV19; D may correspond to TRBD1 or TRBD2 (5 bases each). The CDR3 has 14 residues. Germline V lookup: CDR1 LNHDA, CDR2 SQIVND (reference sequence). The V and J ends lost 7 bases and 1 base respectively, with 12 bases between them.

The chain has TRBV6-5 and TRBJ2-7; 8 nucleotides match TRBD2. CDR3 length: 13 residues. Germline V CDR1 and CDR2: MNHEY, SVGAGI. Germline trimming cut 10 bases from V and 6 bases from J; bases unmatched to any gene: 11. The chain's CDR3 is CATSGLEVGEQYF. The CDR3 DNA reads as TGTGCCACCTCGGGACTAGAGGTCGGCGAGCAGTACTTC.

The chain recombines TRBV12-5 with TRBJ2-1; D may be TRBD1 (6 bases). This CDR3 has 11 amino acids. Germline V gene lookup returns CDR1 LGHNT and CDR2 FRNRAP. The V gene lost 3 bases and the J gene lost 11 bases, with 8 bases spanning the gap. CDR3: CASGLTGKQFF. The CDR3 bases are TGTGCTAGTGGTTTAACAGGGAAGCAGTTCTTC. Variable domain in full (rest from reference TRBV12-5 and TRBJ2-1): DARVTQTPRHKVTEMGQEVTMRCQPILGHNTVFWYRQTMMQGLELLAYFRNRAPLDDSGMPKDRFSAEMPDATLATLKIQPSEPRDSAVYFCASGLTGKQFFGPGTRLTVL.

The chain joins TRBV6-5 to TRBJ1-1; no clear D. CDR1 MNHEY and CDR2 SVGAGI come from the germline V gene. The CDR3 sequence is 15 residues long. V lost 0 bases and J 0 bases, leaving 8 bases between the germline ends. The CDR3 protein is CASSYSNGMNTEAFF. The CDR3 DNA is TGTGCCAGCAGTTACTCCAACGGAATGAACACTGAAGCTTTCTTT.

V gene TRBV7-2 combines with J gene TRBJ2-2, with TRBD2 matching over 7 bases. This CDR3 comprises 17 residues. CDR1 SGHTA and CDR2 FQGNSA come from the germline V gene. Trimming removed 2 bases from V and 5 bases from J; junction bases left unmatched: 11. CDR3 residues: CASSLLPGGIGTGELFF. CDR3 sequence (DNA): TGTGCCAGCAGCTTACTCCCGGGAGGTATCGGGACCGGGGAGCTGTTTTTT. Complete variable domain (other parts from reference TRBV7-2 and TRBJ2-2): GAGVSQSPSNKVTEKGKDVELRCDPISGHTALYWYRQSLGQGLEFLIYFQGNSAPDKSGLPSDRFSAERTGGSVSTLTIQRTQQEDSAVYLCASSLLPGGIGTGELFFGEGSRLTVL.

The chain combines TRBV11-2 with TRBJ1-1; no clear D. The ends were cut back, 2 bases at V and 7 bases at J, with 11 bases in the middle. Per germline, CDR1 SGHAT and CDR2 FQNNGV. The CDR3 is 13 residues long. The CDR3 loop reads CASSLMAGYEAFF. As DNA, the CDR3 is TGTGCCAGCAGCTTAATGGCGGGCTATGAAGCTTTCTTT.

The rearrangement joins TRBV7-9 to TRBJ2-5; D is undetermined. Germline CDR1 SEHNR, CDR2 FQNEAQ (reference sequence). V shed 3 bases and J shed 5 bases, with 4 bases lying between them. The length of the CDR3 is 11 residues. The CDR3 reads CASSFTETQYF. CDR3 DNA sequence: TGTGCCAGCAGCTTCACCGAGACCCAGTACTTC.

The chain employs TRBV27 and TRBJ2-1; no definite D call. CDR3 size: 13 residues. The germline gives CDR1 MNHEY, CDR2 SMNVEV (reference sequence). Deletions cut 3 bases from V and 8 bases from J, with 11 bases between. The CDR3 protein is CASSFSVFYEQFF. The CDR3 nucleotides read TGTGCCAGCAGTTTCTCGGTTTTCTATGAGCAGTTCTTC.

The chain is built from TRBV7-8 and TRBJ1-2; TRBD1 matches at 9 bases. The V gene end was trimmed by 1 base and the J gene end by 4 bases; junction bases not matched to a gene: 13. In germline, CDR1 is SGHVS, CDR2 FQNEAQ. CDR3 length: 18 residues. CDR3: CASSLEVAPGTGTYGYTF. CDR3 coding DNA: TGTGCCAGCAGCTTAGAGGTGGCTCCCGGGACAGGGACCTATGGCTACACCTTC.

This clone has only a few counts. The identical CDR3 is also encoded by other nucleotide sequences in the sample. The chain recombines TRBV10-2 with TRBJ1-5; D perhaps matches TRBD1 (5 bases). CDR1 and CDR2 from the germline V gene are WSHSY and SAAADI. There are 14 residues in the CDR3. V dropped 0 bases and J dropped 3 bases, with 6 bases sitting between them. The CDR3 nucleotides are TGCGCCAGCAGTGAGTCGGGACTCAATCAGCCCCAGCATTTT. Encoded protein: CASSESGLNQPQHF.

The chain carries TRBV27 and TRBJ2-2, with TRBD1 identical over 9 bases. V was clipped by 5 bases and J by 5 bases; unmatched bases: 6. CDR3 length: 15 amino acids. The germline V gene has CDR1 MNHEY and CDR2 SMNVEV (reference sequence). The CDR3 here is CASSQSTGGTGELFF. CDR3 bases: TGTGCCAGCAGTCAATCGACAGGGGGGACCGGGGAGCTGTTTTTT.

The chain carries TRBV6-1 and TRBJ2-5; D might be TRBD1 (5 bases). CDR1 and CDR2 (germline): MNHNS, SASEGT. The V and J ends lost 6 bases and 3 bases respectively, with 17 bases between them. CDR3 size: 15 residues. The CDR3 nucleotides read TGTGCCAGCAGATTTCAGGGATGGGCAGAAGAGACCCAGTACTTC. Its protein product is CASRFQGWAEETQYF.

The chain couples TRBV27 to TRBJ1-1, with 10 bases that match TRBD1. The germline V gene has CDR1 MNHEY and CDR2 SMNVEV (reference sequence). The trim removed 4 bases at V and 4 bases at J, leaving 9 bases unmatched. The CDR3 extends over 16 amino acids. DNA for the CDR3: TGTGCCAGCAGTTACTCCTTTGGACAGGGGGGCACTGAAGCTTTCTTT. Its translation is CASSYSFGQGGTEAFF.

The chain joins TRBV2 to TRBJ2-2, with 11 bases matching TRBD2. The CDR3 is 15 residues long. Germline V gene lookup returns CDR1 SNHLY and CDR2 FYNNEI. The trim removed 6 bases at V and 6 bases at J, leaving 6 bases unmatched. CDR3 DNA: TGTGCCAGCAGCCCGCGACTAGCGGGGTCCGGGGAGCTGTTTTTT. Its protein product is CASSPRLAGSGELFF.

V usage is TRBV7-2 and J usage is TRBJ1-1, with D possibly TRBD1 on 6 matching bases. The CDR3 spans 15 residues. The V and J ends lost 2 bases and 5 bases respectively, with 15 bases between them. Germline CDR1 and CDR2: SGHTA and FQGNSA. Written as DNA, the CDR3 is TGTGCCAGCAGCTTACTGGGGGGCGGAGGGACTGAAGCTTTCTTT. It translates to CASSLLGGGGTEAFF. Full variable domain (remainder filled in from reference TRBV7-2 and TRBJ1-1): GAGVSQSPSNKVTEKGKDVELRCDPISGHTALYWYRQSLGQGLEFLIYFQGNSAPDKSGLPSDRFSAERTGGSVSTLTIQRTQQEDSAVYLCASSLLGGGGTEAFFGQGTRLTVV.

The chain recombines TRBV7-2 with TRBJ2-5; unclear D gene. CDR1 SGHTA and CDR2 FQGNSA come from the germline V gene. Deletions cut 3 bases from V and 6 bases from J, with 11 bases between. The CDR3 has 13 amino acids. CDR3 residues: CASSFGTVKTQYF. CDR3 sequence (DNA): TGTGCCAGCAGCTTCGGAACAGTCAAGACCCAGTACTTC.

The chain employs TRBV18 and TRBJ1-4; no clear D. Deletions cut 2 bases from V and 8 bases from J, with 15 bases between. Germline lookup yields CDR1 KGHSH and CDR2 LQKENI. There are 15 residues in the CDR3. CDR3 sequence reads: CASSPEDGGLEKLFF. In nucleotides, the CDR3 is TGTGCCAGCTCACCAGAGGATGGAGGGTTGGAAAAACTGTTTTTT.

The V and J genes are TRBV27 and TRBJ2-7; D is perhaps TRBD1 (6 bases). The CDR3 runs 12 residues. Germline V CDR1 and CDR2: MNHEY, SMNVEV (reference sequence). Trimming took 3 bases from V and 4 from J, leaving 7 bases between them. The CDR3 protein is CASSFRGYEQYF. CDR3 coding DNA: TGTGCCAGCAGTTTCAGGGGTTACGAGCAGTACTTC.

This clone was counted many times. The chain uses TRBV5-1 and TRBJ2-5, with TRBD1 matching over 11 bases. Germline-derived CDR1 and CDR2 are SGHRS and YFSETQ. V lost 3 bases to trimming and J lost 0 bases; unmatched junction nucleotides: 4. This CDR3 region has 16 residues. In nucleotides, the CDR3 is TGCGCCAGCAGCTCGGGGACAGGGGGGTACCAAGAGACCCAGTACTTC. Translating it yields CASSSGTGGYQETQYF.

In its sample, this clone was seen once. This chain joins TRBV7-9 and TRBJ2-2, with a tentative D call TRBD1 (5 bases). This CDR3 has 18 residues. The germline CDR1 and CDR2 sequences are SEHNR and FQNEAQ (reference sequence). Trimming cost V 2 bases and J 0 bases, with 16 bases left between them. CDR3 protein: CASSLKPPTAPNTGELFF. For the CDR3, the DNA is TGTGCCAGCAGCTTAAAGCCCCCGACAGCCCCGAACACCGGGGAGCTGTTTTTT.

The rearrangement joins TRBV29-1 to TRBJ1-2, with 7 positions matching TRBD1. The CDR3 sequence is 15 residues long. Germline V lookup: CDR1 SQVTM, CDR2 ANQGSEA. V shed 5 bases, J shed 9 bases, and the junction held 18 bases outside the gene matches. For the CDR3, the DNA is TGCAGCGTTCGGGACCTGGAGGGGGCACAGAGGAGCTACACCTTC. This sequence encodes CSVRDLEGAQRSYTF.

The gene calls are TRBV15 and TRBJ1-6; 9 positions match TRBD1. Germline V gene data show CDR1 as LNHNV and CDR2 as YYDKDF (reference sequence). This CDR3 region has 14 residues. After removal of 8 bases from V and 7 bases from J, the junction contained 6 bases not matched to a gene. The CDR3 sequence: CATAKGQGNSPLHF. Here the CDR3 DNA reads TGTGCCACCGCCAAGGGACAGGGCAATTCACCCCTCCACTTT.

V gene TRBV4-3 combines with J gene TRBJ2-7; TRBD1 is a possible D gene (6 bases). The CDR3 sequence is 15 residues long. Germline values: CDR1 LGHNA, CDR2 YSLEER. V shed 0 bases and J shed 2 bases, with 11 bases lying between them. CDR3 bases: TGCGCCAGCAGCCAAGACCACAGGGCCACCTACGAGCAGTACTTC. Translating gives CASSQDHRATYEQYF.

The chain combines TRBV19 with TRBJ1-2, with TRBD1 as a possible D gene (6 bases). CDR1 LNHDA and CDR2 SQIVND come from the germline V gene (reference sequence). The CDR3 is 13 residues long. Trimming pared 3 bases from V and 4 bases from J, leaving 9 bases between. The CDR3 bases are TGTGCCAGTAGTATTCACAGGGCCTATGGCTACACCTTC. This translates into CASSIHRAYGYTF.

This chain joins TRBV6-5 and TRBJ1-6; D gene uncertain. Germline V gene sequence: CDR1 MNHEY, CDR2 SVGAGI. The CDR3 consists of 14 residues. The V gene lost 5 bases and the J gene lost 12 bases, with 17 bases spanning the gap. CDR3 sequence (DNA): TGTGCCAGCAGTAATTCGGTGGCGAGGTTACCCCTCCACTTT. Protein sequence: CASSNSVARLPLHF.

V usage is TRBV25-1 and J usage is TRBJ2-2; the D is unclear. The CDR3 length is 15 residues. Per the germline V gene, CDR1 is MGHDK and CDR2 is SYGVNS. V lost 5 bases and J 5 bases, leaving 15 bases between the germline ends. The CDR3, as DNA: TGTGCCAGCAGTCAAACAGTGGGGTGGACCGGGGAGCTGTTTTTT. Its translation is CASSQTVGWTGELFF.

The gene calls are TRBV18 and TRBJ2-2; D perhaps matches TRBD1 (6 bases). The CDR3 consists of 16 residues. The germline gives CDR1 KGHSH, CDR2 LQKENI. Between the trimmed V and J ends, which lost 0 bases and 1 base, there was a span of 9 bases. The CDR3 loop is CASSPPSGQNTGELFF. For the CDR3, the DNA is TGTGCCAGCTCACCACCCTCGGGACAGAACACCGGGGAGCTGTTTTTT. The entire variable domain, with the rest obtained from reference TRBV18 and TRBJ2-2, is as follows: NAGVMQNPRHLVRRRGQEARLRCSPMKGHSHVYWYRQLPEEGLKFMVYLQKENIIDESGMPKERFSAEFPKEGPSILRIQQVVRGDSAAYFCASSPPSGQNTGELFFGEGSRLTVL.

The chain carries TRBV5-5 and TRBJ1-3; 8 bases map to TRBD1. The junction had 7 bases not matched to a gene; V was cut back by 2 bases and J by 6 bases. Germline CDR1 is SGHKS and CDR2 is YYEKEE (reference sequence). This CDR3 is 15 amino acids long. The CDR3 sequence: CASSLEDRVENTIYF. CDR3 coding DNA: TGTGCCAGCAGCTTAGAGGACAGGGTTGAAAACACCATATATTTT.

The rearrangement uses TRBV2 and TRBJ1-4; D not certain. V lost 6 bases to trimming and J lost 8 bases, with 22 bases between them. There are 16 residues in the CDR3. CDR1 and CDR2 from the germline V gene are SNHLY and FYNNEI. The chain's CDR3 is CASRDRGGQAGEKLFF. Here the CDR3 DNA reads TGTGCCAGCAGGGATCGGGGAGGGCAGGCTGGGGAAAAACTGTTTTTT.

The chain combines TRBV5-1 with TRBJ2-2, with TRBD2 matching over 7 bases. CDR3 size: 14 residues. V lost 4 bases, J lost 7 bases, and 7 bases stayed unmatched. From germline, CDR1 is SGHRS and CDR2 YFSETQ. The DNA of the CDR3 is TGCGCCAGCAGCCCTAGCGGACTCCTCGGGGAGCTGTTTTTT. Its translation: CASSPSGLLGELFF.

This clone was found once. The chain employs TRBV11-2 and TRBJ2-1, with D perhaps matching TRBD2 (6 bases). The CDR3 is 16 residues long. Germline V gene lookup returns CDR1 SGHAT and CDR2 FQNNGV. V dropped 3 bases and J dropped 0 bases, with 12 bases sitting between them. CDR3 bases: TGTGCCAGCAGCTTCAGTAGGAGGGGCTCCTACAATGAGCAGTTCTTC. It yields the protein CASSFSRRGSYNEQFF. The complete variable domain, with remaining parts taken from reference TRBV11-2 and TRBJ2-1, reads EAGVAQSPRYKIIEKRQSVAFWCNPISGHATLYWYQQILGQGPKLLIQFQNNGVVDDSQLPKDRFSAERLKGVDSTLKIQPAKLEDSAVYLCASSFSRRGSYNEQFFGPGTRLTVL.